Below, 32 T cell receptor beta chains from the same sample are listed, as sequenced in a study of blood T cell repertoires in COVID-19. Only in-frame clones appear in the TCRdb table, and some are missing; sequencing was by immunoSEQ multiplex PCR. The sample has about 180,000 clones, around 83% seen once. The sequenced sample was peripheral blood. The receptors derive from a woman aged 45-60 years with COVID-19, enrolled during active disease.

CDR3 DNA: TGTGCCAGCAGTTTATCGGCCGGAGATGAAAACTATGGCTACACCTTC. Translation gives CASSLSAGDENYGYTF. The chain recombines TRBV27 with TRBJ1-2; no clear D. The CDR3 has 16 residues. Germline V lookup: CDR1 MNHEY, CDR2 SMNVEV (reference sequence). The V and J ends lost 0 bases and 2 bases respectively, with 13 bases between them.

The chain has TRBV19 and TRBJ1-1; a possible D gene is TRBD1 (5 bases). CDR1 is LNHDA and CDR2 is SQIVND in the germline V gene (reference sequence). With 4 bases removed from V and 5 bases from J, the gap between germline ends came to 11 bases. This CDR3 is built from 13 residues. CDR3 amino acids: CASSREGLTEAFF. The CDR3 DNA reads TGTGCCAGTAGTAGGGAGGGGCTAACTGAAGCTTTCTTT.

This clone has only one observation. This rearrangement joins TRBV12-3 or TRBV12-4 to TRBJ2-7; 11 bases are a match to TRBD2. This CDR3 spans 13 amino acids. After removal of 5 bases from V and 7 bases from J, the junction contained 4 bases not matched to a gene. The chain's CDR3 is CASSIRLAGEQYF. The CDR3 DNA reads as TGTGCCAGCAGTATCCGACTAGCGGGGGAGCAGTACTTC.

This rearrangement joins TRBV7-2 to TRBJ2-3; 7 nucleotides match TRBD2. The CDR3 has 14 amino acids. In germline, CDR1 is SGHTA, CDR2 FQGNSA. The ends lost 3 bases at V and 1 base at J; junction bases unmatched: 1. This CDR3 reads CASSFRGGTDTQYF. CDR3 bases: TGTGCCAGCAGCTTTCGGGGGGGCACAGATACGCAGTATTTT. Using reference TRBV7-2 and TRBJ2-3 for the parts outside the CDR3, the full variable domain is GAGVSQSPSNKVTEKGKDVELRCDPISGHTALYWYRQSLGQGLEFLIYFQGNSAPDKSGLPSDRFSAERTGGSVSTLTIQRTQQEDSAVYLCASSFRGGTDTQYFGPGTRLTVL.

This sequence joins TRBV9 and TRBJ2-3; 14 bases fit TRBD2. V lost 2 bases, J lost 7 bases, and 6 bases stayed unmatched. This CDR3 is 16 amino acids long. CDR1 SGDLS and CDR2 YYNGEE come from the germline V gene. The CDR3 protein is CASSVGLAGDTHTQYF. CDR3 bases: TGTGCCAGCAGCGTGGGACTAGCGGGGGACACCCATACGCAGTATTTT. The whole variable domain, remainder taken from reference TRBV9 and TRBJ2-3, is DSGVTQTPKHLITATGQRVTLRCSPRSGDLSVYWYQQSLDQGLQFLIQYYNGEERAKGNILERFSAQQFPDLHSELNLSSLELGDSALYFCASSVGLAGDTHTQYFGPGTRLTVL.

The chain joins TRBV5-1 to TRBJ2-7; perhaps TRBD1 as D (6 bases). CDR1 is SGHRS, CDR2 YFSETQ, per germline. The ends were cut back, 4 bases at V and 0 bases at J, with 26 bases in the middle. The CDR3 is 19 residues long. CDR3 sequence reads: CASSLASAIQGSGSYEQYF. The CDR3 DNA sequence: TGCGCCAGCAGCCTGGCCTCGGCAATACAGGGATCTGGCTCCTACGAGCAGTACTTC.

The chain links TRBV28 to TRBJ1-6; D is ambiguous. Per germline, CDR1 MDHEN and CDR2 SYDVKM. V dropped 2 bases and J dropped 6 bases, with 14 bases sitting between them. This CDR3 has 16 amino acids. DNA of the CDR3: TGTGCCAGCAGTTTAGGCCACAGCTATGCTAATTCACCCCTCCACTTT. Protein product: CASSLGHSYANSPLHF.

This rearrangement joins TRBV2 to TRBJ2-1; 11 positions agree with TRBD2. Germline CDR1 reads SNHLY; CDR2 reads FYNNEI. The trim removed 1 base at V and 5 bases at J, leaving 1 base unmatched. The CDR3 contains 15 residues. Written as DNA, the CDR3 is TGTGCCAGCAGTGAAGTAGCGGGGGGGAACAATGAGCAGTTCTTC. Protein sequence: CASSEVAGGNNEQFF.

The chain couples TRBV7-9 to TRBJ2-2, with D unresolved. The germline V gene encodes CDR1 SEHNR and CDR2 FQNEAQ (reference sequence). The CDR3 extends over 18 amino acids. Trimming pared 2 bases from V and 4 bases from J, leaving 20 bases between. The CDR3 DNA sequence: TGTGCCAGCAGCTTAACCTCGGGTCCTACCTCCGCCACCGGGGAGCTGTTTTTT. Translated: CASSLTSGPTSATGELFF.

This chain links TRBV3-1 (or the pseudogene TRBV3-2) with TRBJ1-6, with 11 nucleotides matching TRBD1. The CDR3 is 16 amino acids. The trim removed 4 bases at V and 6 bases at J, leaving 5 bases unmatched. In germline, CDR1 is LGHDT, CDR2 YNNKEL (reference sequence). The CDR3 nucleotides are TGTGCCAGCAGCCCCGGGACAGGGGGTTTTAATTCACCCCTCCACTTT. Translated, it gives CASSPGTGGFNSPLHF.

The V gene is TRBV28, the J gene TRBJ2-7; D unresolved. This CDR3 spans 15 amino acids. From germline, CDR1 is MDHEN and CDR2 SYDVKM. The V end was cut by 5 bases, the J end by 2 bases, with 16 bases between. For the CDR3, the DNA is TGTGCCAGCAGTCGGATCGGATCAGCGACCTACGAGCAGTACTTC. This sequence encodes CASSRIGSATYEQYF.

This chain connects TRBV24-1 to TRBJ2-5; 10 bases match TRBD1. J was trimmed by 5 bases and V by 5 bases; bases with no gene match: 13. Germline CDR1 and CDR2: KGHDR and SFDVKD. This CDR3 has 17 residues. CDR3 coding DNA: TGTGCCACCAGTGGATCCTGGGGGGACAGGGGAGCGGAGACCCAGTACTTC. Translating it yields CATSGSWGDRGAETQYF.

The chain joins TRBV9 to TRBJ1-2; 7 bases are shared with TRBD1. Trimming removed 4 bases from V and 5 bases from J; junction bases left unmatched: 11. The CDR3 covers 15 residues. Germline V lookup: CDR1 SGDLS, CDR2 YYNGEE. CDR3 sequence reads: CASSSGDSFVYGYTF. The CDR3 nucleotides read TGTGCCAGCAGCTCGGGGGACAGCTTCGTGTATGGCTACACCTTC.

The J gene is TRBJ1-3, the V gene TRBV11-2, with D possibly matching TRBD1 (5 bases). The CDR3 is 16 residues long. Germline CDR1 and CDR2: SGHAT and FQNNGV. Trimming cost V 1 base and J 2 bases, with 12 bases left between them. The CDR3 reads CASSLVFRGTGNTIYF. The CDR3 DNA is TGTGCCAGCAGCTTAGTTTTTAGGGGAACTGGAAACACCATATATTTT.

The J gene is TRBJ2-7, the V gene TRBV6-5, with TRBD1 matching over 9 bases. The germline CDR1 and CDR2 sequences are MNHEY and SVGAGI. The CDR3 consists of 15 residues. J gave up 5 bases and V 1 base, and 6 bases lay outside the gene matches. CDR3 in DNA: TGTGCCAGCAGTTACTATGGGACAGGGCCCGACGAGCAGTACTTC. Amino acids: CASSYYGTGPDEQYF.

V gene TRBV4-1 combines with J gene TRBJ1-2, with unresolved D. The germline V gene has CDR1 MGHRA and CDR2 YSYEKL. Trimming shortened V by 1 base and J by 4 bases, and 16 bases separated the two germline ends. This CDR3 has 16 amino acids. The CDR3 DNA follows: TGCGCCAGCAGCCAAGGGGAGAGTCCAGGAGGCTATGGCTACACCTTC. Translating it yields CASSQGESPGGYGYTF.

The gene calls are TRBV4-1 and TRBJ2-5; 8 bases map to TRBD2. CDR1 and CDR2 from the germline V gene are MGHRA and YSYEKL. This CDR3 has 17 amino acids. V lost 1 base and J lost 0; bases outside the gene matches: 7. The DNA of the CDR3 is TGCGCCAGCAGCCAAGTGTTAGCGGGGTTCAACCAAGAGACCCAGTACTTC. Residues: CASSQVLAGFNQETQYF.

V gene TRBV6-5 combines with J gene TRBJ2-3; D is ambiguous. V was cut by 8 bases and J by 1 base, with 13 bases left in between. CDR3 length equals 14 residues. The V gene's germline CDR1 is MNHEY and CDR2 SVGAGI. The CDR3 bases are TGTGCCAGCCGCCGTGCGGCCGGCACAGATACGCAGTATTTT. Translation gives CASRRAAGTDTQYF.

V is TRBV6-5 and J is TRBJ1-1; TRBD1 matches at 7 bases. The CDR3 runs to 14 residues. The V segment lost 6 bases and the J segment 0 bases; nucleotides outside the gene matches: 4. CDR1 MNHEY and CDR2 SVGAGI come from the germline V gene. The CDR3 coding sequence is TGTGCCAGCAGAGCAGGGGGATTGAACACTGAAGCTTTCTTT. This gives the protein CASRAGGLNTEAFF.

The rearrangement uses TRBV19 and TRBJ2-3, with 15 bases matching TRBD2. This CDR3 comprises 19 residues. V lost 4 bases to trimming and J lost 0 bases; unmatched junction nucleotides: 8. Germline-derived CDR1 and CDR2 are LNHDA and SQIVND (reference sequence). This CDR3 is CASSRGLAGGILSTDTQYF. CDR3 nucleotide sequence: TGTGCCAGTAGTAGGGGACTAGCGGGGGGAATTTTGAGCACAGATACGCAGTATTTT.

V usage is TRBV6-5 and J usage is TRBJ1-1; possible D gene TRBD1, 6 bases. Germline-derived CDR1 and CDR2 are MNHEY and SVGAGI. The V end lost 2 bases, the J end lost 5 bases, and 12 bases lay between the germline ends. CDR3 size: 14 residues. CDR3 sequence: CASSYQGRQTEAFF. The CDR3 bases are TGTGCCAGCAGTTACCAGGGGCGGCAAACTGAAGCTTTCTTT.

The CDR3 loop is CASSLALDRGSYNEQFF. The CDR3 DNA is TGTGCCAGCAGCTTAGCATTAGACAGGGGCTCCTACAATGAGCAGTTCTTC. The chain links TRBV11-3 to TRBJ2-1; 8 bases are a match to TRBD1. The CDR3 consists of 17 residues. Germline V CDR1 and CDR2: SGHNT, YENEEA. V shed 1 base and J 0 bases; nucleotides not matched to a gene: 5.

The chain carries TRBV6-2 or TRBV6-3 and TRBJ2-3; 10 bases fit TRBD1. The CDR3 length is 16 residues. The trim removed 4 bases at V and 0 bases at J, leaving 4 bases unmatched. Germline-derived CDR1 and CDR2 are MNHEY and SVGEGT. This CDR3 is CASSSGTGVSTDTQYF. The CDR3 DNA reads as TGTGCCAGCAGTTCCGGGACAGGGGTCAGCACAGATACGCAGTATTTT.

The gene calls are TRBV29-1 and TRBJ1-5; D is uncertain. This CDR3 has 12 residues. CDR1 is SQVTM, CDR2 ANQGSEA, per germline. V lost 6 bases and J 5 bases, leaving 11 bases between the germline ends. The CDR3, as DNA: TGCAGCGTAAGAAACGGAGATCAGCCCCAGCATTTT. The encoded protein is CSVRNGDQPQHF.

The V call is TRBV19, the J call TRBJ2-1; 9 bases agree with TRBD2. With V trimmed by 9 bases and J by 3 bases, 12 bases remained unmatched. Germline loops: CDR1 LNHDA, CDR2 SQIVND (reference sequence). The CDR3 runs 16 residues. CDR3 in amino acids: CASVGASGANYNEQFF. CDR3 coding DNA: TGTGCCAGCGTCGGGGCTAGCGGGGCTAACTACAATGAGCAGTTCTTC.

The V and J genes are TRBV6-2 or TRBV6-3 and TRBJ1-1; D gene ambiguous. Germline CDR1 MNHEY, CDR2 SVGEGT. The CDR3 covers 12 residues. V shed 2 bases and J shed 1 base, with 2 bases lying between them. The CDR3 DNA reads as TGTGCCAGCAGTTACCAGAACACTGAAGCTTTCTTT. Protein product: CASSYQNTEAFF.

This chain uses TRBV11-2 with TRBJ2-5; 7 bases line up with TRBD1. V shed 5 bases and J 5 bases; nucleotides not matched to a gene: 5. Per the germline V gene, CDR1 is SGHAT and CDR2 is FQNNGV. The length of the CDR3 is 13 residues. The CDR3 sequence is CASSDRVTETQYF. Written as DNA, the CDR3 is TGTGCCAGCAGCGACAGGGTAACGGAGACCCAGTACTTC.

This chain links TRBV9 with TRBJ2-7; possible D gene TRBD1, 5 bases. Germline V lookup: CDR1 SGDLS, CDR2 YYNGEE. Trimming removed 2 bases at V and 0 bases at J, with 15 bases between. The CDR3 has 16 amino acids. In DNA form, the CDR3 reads TGTGCCAGCAGCGTCTCGGACACCATAAGCTCCTACGAGCAGTACTTC. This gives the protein CASSVSDTISSYEQYF.

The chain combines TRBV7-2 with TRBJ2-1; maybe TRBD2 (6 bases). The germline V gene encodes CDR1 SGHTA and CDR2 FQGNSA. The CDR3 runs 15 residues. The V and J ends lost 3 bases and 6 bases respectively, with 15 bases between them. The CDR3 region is CASSFRRGGSNEQFF. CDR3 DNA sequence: TGTGCCAGCAGCTTCCGGCGGGGTGGATCCAATGAGCAGTTCTTC.

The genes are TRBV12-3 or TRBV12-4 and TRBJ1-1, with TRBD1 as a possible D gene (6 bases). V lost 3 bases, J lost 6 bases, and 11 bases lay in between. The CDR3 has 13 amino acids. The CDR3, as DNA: TGTGCCAGCAGTTTGACAGGTGGGTCTGAAGCTTTCTTT. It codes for CASSLTGGSEAFF.

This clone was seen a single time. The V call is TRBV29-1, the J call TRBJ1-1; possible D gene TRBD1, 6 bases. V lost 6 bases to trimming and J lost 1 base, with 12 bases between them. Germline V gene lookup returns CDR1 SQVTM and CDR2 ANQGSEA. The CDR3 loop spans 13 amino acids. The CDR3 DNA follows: TGCAGCGTCGAGACAGGCCCGAACACTGAAGCTTTCTTT. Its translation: CSVETGPNTEAFF.

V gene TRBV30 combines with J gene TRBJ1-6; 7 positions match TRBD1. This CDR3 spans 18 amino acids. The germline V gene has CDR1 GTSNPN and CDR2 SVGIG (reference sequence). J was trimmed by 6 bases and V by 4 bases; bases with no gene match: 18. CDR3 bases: TGTGCCTGGAAAAAGGGTCCTACGAGAACAGGGGCTAATTCACCCCTCCACTTT. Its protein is CAWKKGPTRTGANSPLHF.